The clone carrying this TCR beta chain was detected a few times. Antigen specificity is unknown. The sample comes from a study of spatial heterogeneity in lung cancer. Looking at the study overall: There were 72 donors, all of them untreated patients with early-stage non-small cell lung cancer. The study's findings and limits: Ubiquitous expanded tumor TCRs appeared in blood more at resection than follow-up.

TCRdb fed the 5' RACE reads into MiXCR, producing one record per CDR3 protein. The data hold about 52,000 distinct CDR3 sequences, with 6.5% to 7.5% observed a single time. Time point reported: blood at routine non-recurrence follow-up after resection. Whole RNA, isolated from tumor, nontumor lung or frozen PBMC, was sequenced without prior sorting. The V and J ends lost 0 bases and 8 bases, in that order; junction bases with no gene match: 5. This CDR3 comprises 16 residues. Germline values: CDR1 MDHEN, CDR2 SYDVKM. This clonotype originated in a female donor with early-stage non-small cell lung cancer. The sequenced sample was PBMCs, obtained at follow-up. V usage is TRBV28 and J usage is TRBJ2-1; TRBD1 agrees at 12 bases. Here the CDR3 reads CASSLWTGQGAYEQFF. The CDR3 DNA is TGTGCCAGCAGTTTATGGACGGGACAGGGGGCTTATGAGCAGTTCTTC.